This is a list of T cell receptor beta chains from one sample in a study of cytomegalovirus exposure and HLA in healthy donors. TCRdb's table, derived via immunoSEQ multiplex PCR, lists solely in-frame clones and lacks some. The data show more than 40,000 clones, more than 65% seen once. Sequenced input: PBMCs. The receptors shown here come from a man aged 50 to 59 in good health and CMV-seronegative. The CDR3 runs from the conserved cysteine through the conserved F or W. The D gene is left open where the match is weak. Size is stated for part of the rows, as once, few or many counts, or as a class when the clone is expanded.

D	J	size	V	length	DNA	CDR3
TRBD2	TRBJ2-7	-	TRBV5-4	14	TGTGCCAGCAGCTTAGAAGGACTAGCCGATTGGCAGTACTTC	CASSLEGLADWQYF
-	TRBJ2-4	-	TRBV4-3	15	TGCGCCAGCAGCCAGCTCTACCGAGCCAAAAACATTCAGTACTTC	CASSQLYRAKNIQYF
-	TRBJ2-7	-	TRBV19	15	TGTGCCAGTAGTTCCGACCCAGGGCGCTCCTACGAGCAGTACTTC	CASSSDPGRSYEQYF
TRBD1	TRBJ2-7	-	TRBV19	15	TGTGCCAGTAGCAGCTCGGGACAGGGCATCGGTGGGCAGTACTTC	CASSSSGQGIGGQYF
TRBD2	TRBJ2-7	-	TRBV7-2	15	TGTGCCAGCAGCCTATCTGGGCGGGGGGACTACGAGCAGTACTTC	CASSLSGRGDYEQYF
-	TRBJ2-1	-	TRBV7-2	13	TGTGCCAGCAGCTTAGACAGACACAATGAGCAGTTCTTC	CASSLDRHNEQFF
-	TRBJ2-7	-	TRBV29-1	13	TGCAGCGTTGAAATCCCGTCCTCCTACGAGCAGTACTTC	CSVEIPSSYEQYF
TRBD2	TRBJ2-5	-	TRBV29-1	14	TGCAGCGATCATAGGGGAGGGCACCAAGAGACCCAGTACTTC	CSDHRGGHQETQYF
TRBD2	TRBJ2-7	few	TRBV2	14	TGTGCCAGCAGTGAAAAGCGGGGGCCCTACGAGCAGTACTTC	CASSEKRGPYEQYF
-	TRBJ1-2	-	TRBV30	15	TGTGCCTGGAGTAATGGAGTGCAGGGATACTATGGCTACACCTTC	CAWSNGVQGYYGYTF
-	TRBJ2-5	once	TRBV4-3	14	TGCGCCAGCAGCCAAGTACTCAGGAAAGAGACCCAGTACTTC	CASSQVLRKETQYF
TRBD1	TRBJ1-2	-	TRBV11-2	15	TGTGCCAGCAGCCACCGACAGGGGGTAGATTATGGCTACACCTTC	CASSHRQGVDYGYTF
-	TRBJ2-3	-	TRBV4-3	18	TGCGCCAGCAGCCAAAGTGGGGGCCATCTGTCCCTCCGAGATACGCAGTATTTT	CASSQSGGHLSLRDTQYF
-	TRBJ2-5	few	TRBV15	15	TGTGCCACCAGCAGAGACCCGACAGGAAGGGAGACCCAGTACTTC	CATSRDPTGRETQYF
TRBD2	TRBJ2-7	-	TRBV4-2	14	TGTGCCAGCAGCCCGGCGGGAGGGGACTACGAGCAGTACTTC	CASSPAGGDYEQYF
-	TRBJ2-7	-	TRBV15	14	TGTGCCACCAGCAGAGAGGTCAGCTCCTACGAGCAGTACTTC	CATSREVSSYEQYF
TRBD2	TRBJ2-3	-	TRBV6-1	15	TGTGCCAGCAGTCGACTAGCGGGGAGCGCAGATACGCAGTATTTT	CASSRLAGSADTQYF
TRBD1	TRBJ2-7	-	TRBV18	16	TGTGCCAGCTCACCGTCCGCCCAGGGGGCTTTTTACGAGCAGTACTTC	CASSPSAQGAFYEQYF
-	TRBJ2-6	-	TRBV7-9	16	TGTGCCAGCAGCTTATCTCAGATCTCTGGGGCCAACGTCCTGACTTTC	CASSLSQISGANVLTF
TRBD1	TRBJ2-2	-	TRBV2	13	TGTGCCAGCAGCAGGACAGGGTCCGGGGAGCTGTTTTTT	CASSRTGSGELFF
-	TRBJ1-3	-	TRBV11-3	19	TGTGCCAGCAACCCTGACCCAGGGTCCATCAACCTCTCTGGAAACACCATATATTTT	CASNPDPGSINLSGNTIYF
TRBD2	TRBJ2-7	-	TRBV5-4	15	TGTGCCAGCAGCTTGTCTCTCGGGGGGGACTACGAGCAGTACTTC	CASSLSLGGDYEQYF
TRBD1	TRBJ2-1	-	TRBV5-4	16	TGTGCCAGCAGCCGCCGGTCCGGGACAGACAACAATGAGCAGTTCTTC	CASSRRSGTDNNEQFF
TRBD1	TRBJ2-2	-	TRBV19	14	TGTGCCAGCTCGGACAGGGCGTTTGCCGGGGAGCTGTTTTTT	CASSDRAFAGELFF
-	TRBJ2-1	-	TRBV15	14	TGTGCCACCAGCAGTAGGAGCTCCTACAATGAGCAGTTCTTC	CATSSRSSYNEQFF
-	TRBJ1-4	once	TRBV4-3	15	TGCGCCAGCAGCCAAGGGGAGGAGTTGCGAGAAAAACTGTTTTTT	CASSQGEELREKLFF
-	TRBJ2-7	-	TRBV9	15	TGTGCCAGCAGCGCGGGCAGGGGCTCCACCTACGAGCAGTACTTC	CASSAGRGSTYEQYF
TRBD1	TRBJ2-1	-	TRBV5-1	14	TGCGCCAGCACAAGGACAGGGGACTACAATGAGCAGTTCTTC	CASTRTGDYNEQFF
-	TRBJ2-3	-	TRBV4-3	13	TGCGCCAGCAGCCACCGTGTCCCAGATACGCAGTATTTT	CASSHRVPDTQYF
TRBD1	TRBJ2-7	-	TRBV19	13	TGTGCCAGCGGCCGGGACAGGGAGAGGGAGCAGTACTTC	CASGRDREREQYF
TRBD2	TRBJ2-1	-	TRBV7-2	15	TGTGCCAGCAGCTTGAGCGGGGGGCGGGACAATGAGCAGTTCTTC	CASSLSGGRDNEQFF
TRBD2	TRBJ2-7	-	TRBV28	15	TGTGCCAGCAGTTTAGGGGGACTAGCCCTTGGCGAGCAGTACTTC	CASSLGGLALGEQYF
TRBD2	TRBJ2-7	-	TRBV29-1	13	TGCAGCGTTGGACTAGCGGGGTCCTACGAGCAGTACTTC	CSVGLAGSYEQYF
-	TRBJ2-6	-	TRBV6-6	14	TGTGCCAGCAGTTGGACAGCTGGGGCCAACGTCCTGACTTTC	CASSWTAGANVLTF
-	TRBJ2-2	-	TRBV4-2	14	TGTGCCAGCGAGGGGGGGTCTAACACCGGGGAGCTGTTTTTT	CASEGGSNTGELFF
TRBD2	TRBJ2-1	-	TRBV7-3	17	TGTGCCAGCAGCCAGAACCCTAGCGGGAGGGGATACAATGAGCAGTTCTTC	CASSQNPSGRGYNEQFF
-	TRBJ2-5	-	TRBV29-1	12	TGCAGCGTTGGACAGAAGAAAGAGACCCAGTACTTC	CSVGQKKETQYF
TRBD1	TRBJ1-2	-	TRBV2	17	TGTGCCAGCAGTAGTTCGACAGGGCCCCCCACTAACTATGGCTACACCTTC	CASSSSTGPPTNYGYTF
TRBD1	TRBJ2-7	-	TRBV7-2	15	TGTGCCAGCAGCATCCGGGACAGGGGAAGCTACGAGCAGTACTTC	CASSIRDRGSYEQYF
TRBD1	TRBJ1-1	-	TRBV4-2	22	TGTGCCAGCAGCCAAGTAAGCGTAATATGGGGGACAGAAAACGATATGAACACTGAAGCTTTCTTT	CASSQVSVIWGTENDMNTEAFF
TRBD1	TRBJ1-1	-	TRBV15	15	TGTGCCACCAGCAGAGAGAAGGGGGCGAACACTGAAGCTTTCTTT	CATSREKGANTEAFF
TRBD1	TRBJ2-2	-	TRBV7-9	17	TGTGCCAGCAGCTTATGGACAGGGGGGAAGGACACCGGGGAGCTGTTTTTT	CASSLWTGGKDTGELFF
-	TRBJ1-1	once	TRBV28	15	TGTGCCAGCAGTTCCAGGGGAGACTTGAACACTGAAGCTTTCTTT	CASSSRGDLNTEAFF
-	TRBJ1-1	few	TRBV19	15	TGTGCCAGTAGTGGCCGGGAGGGAGCCAACACTGAAGCTTTCTTT	CASSGREGANTEAFF
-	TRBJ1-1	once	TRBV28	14	TGTGCCAGCAGTCCGGCCCAACGGGGCACTGAAGCTTTCTTT	CASSPAQRGTEAFF
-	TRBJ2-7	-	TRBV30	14	TGTGCCTGGAGTGTAGGTGGGGGCAGGGACGAGCAGTACTTC	CAWSVGGGRDEQYF
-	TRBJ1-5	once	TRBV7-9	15	TGTTCCAGCAGTCACGGGGAAGTTAGCAATCAGCCCCAGCATTTT	CSSSHGEVSNQPQHF
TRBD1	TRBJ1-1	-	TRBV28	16	TGTGCCAGCAGTTTAACCTCCGGGACAGCCAACACTGAAGCTTTCTTT	CASSLTSGTANTEAFF
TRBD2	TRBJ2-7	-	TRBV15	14	TGTGCCACCAGCAGACTAGCGGGTTACTACGAGCAGTACTTC	CATSRLAGYYEQYF
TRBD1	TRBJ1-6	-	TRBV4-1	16	TGCGCCAGCAGCCAAGATCACAGGGGCGGTAATTCACCCCTCCACTTT	CASSQDHRGGNSPLHF
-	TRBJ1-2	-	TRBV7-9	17	TGTGCCAGCAGACCCGAACGGGGTGTTCTTCTGGACTATGGCTACACCTTC	CASRPERGVLLDYGYTF
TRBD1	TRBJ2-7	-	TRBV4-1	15	TGCGCCAGCAGCCACCAGGACAGGGGGTCCTACGAGCAGTACTTC	CASSHQDRGSYEQYF
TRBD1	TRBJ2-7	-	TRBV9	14	TGTGCCAGCAGCGCAACAGGGGGCTCTCACGAGCAGTACTTC	CASSATGGSHEQYF
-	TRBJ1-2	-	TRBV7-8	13	TGTGCCAGCAGCTTAAGCAGCGTCTATGGCTACACCTTC	CASSLSSVYGYTF
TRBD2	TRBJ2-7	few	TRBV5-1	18	TGCGCCAGCAGCTTGGATCCCTCCTCGCTAGCGGGAGCCTACGAGCAGTACTTC	CASSLDPSSLAGAYEQYF
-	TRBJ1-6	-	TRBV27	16	TGTGCCAGCAGTTTAACGACAGACTCCTATAATTCACCCCTCCACTTT	CASSLTTDSYNSPLHF
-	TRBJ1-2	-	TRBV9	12	TGTGCCAGCAAAGCGGGGGATTATGGCTACACCTTC	CASKAGDYGYTF
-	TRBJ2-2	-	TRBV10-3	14	TGTGCCATCCCAGGGCCTGTAACCACCGGGGAGCTGTTTTTT	CAIPGPVTTGELFF
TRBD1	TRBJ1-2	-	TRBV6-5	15	TGTGCCAGCACCGTTACCGGGACAGGGGTCGGGGGCTACACCTTC	CASTVTGTGVGGYTF